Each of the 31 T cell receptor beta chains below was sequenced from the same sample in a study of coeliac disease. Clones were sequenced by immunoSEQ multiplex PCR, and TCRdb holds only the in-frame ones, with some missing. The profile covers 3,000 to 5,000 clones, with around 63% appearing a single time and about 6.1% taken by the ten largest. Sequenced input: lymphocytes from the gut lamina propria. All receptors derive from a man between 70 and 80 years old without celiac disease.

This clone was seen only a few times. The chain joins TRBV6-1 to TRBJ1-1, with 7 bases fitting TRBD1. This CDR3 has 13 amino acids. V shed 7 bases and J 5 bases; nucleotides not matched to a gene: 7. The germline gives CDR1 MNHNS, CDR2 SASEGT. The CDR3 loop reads CASKRQGGTEAFF. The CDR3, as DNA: TGTGCCAGCAAACGACAGGGAGGAACTGAAGCTTTCTTT.

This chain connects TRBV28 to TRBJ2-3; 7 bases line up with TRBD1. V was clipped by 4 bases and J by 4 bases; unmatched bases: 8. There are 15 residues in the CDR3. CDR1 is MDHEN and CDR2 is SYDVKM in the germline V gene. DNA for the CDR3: TGTGCCAGCAGTTCCCAAGAAGGGGGCGCAGATACGCAGTATTTT. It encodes CASSSQEGGADTQYF.

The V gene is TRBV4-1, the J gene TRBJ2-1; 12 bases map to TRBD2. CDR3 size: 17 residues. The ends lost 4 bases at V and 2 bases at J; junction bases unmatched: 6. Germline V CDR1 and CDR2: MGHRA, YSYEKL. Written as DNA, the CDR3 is TGCGCCAGCAGCCTCGGTCTAGCGGGGGGGCCCTACAATGAGCAGTTCTTC. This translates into CASSLGLAGGPYNEQFF.

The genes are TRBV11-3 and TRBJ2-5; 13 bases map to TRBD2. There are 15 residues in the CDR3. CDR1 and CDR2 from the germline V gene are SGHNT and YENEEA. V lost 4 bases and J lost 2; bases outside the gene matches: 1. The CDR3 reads CASSSGLAGQETQYF. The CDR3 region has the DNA TGTGCCAGCAGCTCGGGACTAGCGGGACAAGAGACCCAGTACTTC.

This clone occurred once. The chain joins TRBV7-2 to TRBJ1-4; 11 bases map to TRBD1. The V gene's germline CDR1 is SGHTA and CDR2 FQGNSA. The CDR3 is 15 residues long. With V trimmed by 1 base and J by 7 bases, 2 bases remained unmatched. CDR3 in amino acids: CASSLVGQGGEKLFF. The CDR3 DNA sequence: TGTGCCAGCAGCTTAGTGGGACAGGGGGGTGAAAAACTGTTTTTT.

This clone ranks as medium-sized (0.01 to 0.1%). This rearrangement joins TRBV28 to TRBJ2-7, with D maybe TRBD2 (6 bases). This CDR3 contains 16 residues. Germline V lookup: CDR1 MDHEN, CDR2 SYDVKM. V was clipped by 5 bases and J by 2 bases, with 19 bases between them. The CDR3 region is CASSTDARGMAYEQYF. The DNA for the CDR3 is TGTGCCAGCAGTACCGATGCGCGGGGCATGGCCTACGAGCAGTACTTC.

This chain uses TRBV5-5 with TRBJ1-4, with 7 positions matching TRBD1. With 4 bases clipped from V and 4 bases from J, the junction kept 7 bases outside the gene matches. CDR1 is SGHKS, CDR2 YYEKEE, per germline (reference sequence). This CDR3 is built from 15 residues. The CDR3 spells CASSRRDSFNEKLFF. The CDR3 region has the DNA TGTGCCAGCAGCAGGAGGGACAGCTTTAATGAAAAACTGTTTTTT.

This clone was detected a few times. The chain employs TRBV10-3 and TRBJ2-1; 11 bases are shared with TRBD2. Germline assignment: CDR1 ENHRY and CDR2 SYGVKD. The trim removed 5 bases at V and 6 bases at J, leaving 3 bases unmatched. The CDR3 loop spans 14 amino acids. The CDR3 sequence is CAISSGTSGNEQFF. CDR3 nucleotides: TGTGCCATCAGTTCCGGGACTAGCGGCAATGAGCAGTTCTTC.

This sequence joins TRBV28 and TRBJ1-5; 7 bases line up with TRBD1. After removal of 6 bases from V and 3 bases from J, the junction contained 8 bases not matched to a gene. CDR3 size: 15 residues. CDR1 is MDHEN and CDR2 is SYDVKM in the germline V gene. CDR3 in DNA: TGTGCCAGCAGCCCGATAGACAGGGACAATCAGCCCCAGCATTTT. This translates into CASSPIDRDNQPQHF.

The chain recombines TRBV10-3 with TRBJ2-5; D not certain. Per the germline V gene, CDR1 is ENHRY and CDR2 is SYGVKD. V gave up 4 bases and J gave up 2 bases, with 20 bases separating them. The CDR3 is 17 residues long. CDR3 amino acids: CAISGPMAANDQETQYF. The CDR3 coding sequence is TGTGCCATCAGTGGACCAATGGCAGCGAACGATCAAGAGACCCAGTACTTC.

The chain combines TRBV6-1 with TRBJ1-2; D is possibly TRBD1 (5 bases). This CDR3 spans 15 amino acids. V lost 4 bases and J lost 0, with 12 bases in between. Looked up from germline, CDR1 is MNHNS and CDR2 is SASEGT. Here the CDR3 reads CASSGGGGANYGYTF. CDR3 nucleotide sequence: TGTGCCAGCAGTGGGGGGGGAGGAGCTAACTATGGCTACACCTTC.

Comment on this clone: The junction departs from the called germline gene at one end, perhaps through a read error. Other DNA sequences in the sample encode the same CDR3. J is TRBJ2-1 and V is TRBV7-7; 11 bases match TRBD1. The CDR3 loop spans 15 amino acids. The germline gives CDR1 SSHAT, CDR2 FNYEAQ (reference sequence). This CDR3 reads CASSPGTGGGNEQFF. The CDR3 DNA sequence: TGTGCTAGCAGTCCCGGGACAGGGGGTGGGAATGAGCAGTTCTTC.

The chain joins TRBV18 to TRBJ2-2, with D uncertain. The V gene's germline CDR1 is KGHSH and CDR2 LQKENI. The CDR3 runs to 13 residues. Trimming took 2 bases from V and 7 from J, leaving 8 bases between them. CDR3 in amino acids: CASSPWQVGELFF. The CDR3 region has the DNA TGTGCCAGCTCACCATGGCAGGTCGGGGAGCTGTTTTTT. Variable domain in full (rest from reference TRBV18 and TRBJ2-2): NAGVMQNPRHLVRRRGQEARLRCSPMKGHSHVYWYRQLPEEGLKFMVYLQKENIIDESGMPKERFSAEFPKEGPSILRIQQVVRGDSAAYFCASSPWQVGELFFGEGSRLTVL.

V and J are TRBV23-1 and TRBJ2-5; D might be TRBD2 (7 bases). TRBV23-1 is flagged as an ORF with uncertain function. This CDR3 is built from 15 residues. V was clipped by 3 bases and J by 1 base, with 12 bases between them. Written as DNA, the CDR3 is TGCGCCAGCAGTCATTCGGGGGGCAGCCAAGAGACCCAGTACTTC. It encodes CASSHSGGSQETQYF.

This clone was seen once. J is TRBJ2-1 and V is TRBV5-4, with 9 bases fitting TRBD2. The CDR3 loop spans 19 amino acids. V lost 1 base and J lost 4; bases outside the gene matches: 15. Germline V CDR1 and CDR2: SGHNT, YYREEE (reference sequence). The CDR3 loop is CASSLNKYDLAGGYNEQFF. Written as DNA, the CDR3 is TGTGCCAGCAGCTTGAATAAGTATGATTTGGCGGGGGGGTACAATGAGCAGTTCTTC.

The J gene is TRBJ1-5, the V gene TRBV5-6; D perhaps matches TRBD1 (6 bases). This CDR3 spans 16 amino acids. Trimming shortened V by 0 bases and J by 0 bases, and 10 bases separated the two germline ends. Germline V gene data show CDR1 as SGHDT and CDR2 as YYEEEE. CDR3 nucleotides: TGTGCCAGCAGCTTGGCAGGGGCGTTTAGCAATCAGCCCCAGCATTTT. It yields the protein CASSLAGAFSNQPQHF.

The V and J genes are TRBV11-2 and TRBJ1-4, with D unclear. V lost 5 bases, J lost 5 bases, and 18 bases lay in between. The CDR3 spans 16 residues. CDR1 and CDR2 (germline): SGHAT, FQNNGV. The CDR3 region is CASSPLTGRQNEKLFF. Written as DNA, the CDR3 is TGTGCCAGCAGCCCCCTCACCGGCAGGCAAAATGAAAAACTGTTTTTT.

As DNA, the CDR3 is TGTGCCAGCAGCTCTCGGGGGGGAACAGGGGTCGGTCGGGACGAGCAGTACTTC. Protein: CASSSRGGTGVGRDEQYF. This chain uses TRBV7-9 with TRBJ2-7; D perhaps matches TRBD2 (8 bases). Looked up from germline, CDR1 is SEHNR and CDR2 is FQNEAQ (reference sequence). This CDR3 is built from 18 residues. The V gene lost 4 bases and the J gene lost 5 bases, with 27 bases spanning the gap.

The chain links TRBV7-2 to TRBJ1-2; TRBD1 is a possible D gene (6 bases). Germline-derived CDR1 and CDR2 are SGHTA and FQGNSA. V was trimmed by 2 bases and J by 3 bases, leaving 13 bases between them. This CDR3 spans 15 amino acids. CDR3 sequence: CASSLHPGAYYGYTF. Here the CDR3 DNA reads TGTGCCAGCAGCTTACATCCAGGGGCGTACTATGGCTACACCTTC.

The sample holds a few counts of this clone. The CDR3 DNA reads TGTGCCAGCAGCTCGATAGGGACAGGGGCAGATACGCAGTATTTT. Translation gives CASSSIGTGADTQYF. This sequence joins TRBV7-2 and TRBJ2-3, with TRBD1 identical over 10 bases. Germline CDR1 and CDR2: SGHTA and FQGNSA. The J segment lost 4 bases and the V segment lost 4 bases, leaving 5 bases of the junction unmatched. The CDR3 covers 15 residues.

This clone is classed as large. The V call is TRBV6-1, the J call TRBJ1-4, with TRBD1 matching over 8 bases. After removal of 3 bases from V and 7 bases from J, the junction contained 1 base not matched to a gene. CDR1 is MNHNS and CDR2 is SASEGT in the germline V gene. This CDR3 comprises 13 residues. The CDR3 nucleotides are TGTGCCAGCAGTGAGGACAGGGTTGAAAAACTGTTTTTT. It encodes CASSEDRVEKLFF.

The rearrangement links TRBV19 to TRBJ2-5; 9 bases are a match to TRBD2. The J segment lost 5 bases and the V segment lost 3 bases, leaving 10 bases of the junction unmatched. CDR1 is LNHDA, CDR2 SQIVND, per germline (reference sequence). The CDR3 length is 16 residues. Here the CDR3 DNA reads TGTGCCAGTAGTATTGGCGGGGGGGCGACTGGGGAGACCCAGTACTTC. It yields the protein CASSIGGGATGETQYF.

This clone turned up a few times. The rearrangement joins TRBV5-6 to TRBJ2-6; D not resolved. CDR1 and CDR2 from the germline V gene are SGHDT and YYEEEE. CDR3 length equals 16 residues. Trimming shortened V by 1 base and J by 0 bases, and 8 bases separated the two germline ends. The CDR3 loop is CASSLWAVSGANVLTF. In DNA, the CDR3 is TGTGCCAGCAGCTTGTGGGCAGTCTCTGGGGCCAACGTCCTGACTTTC.

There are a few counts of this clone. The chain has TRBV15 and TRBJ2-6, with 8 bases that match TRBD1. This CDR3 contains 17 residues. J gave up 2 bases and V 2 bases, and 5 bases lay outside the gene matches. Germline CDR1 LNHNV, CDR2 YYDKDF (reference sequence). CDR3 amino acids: CATSRSRQGTGANVLTF. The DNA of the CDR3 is TGTGCCACCAGCAGATCCCGACAGGGGACTGGGGCCAACGTCCTGACTTTC.

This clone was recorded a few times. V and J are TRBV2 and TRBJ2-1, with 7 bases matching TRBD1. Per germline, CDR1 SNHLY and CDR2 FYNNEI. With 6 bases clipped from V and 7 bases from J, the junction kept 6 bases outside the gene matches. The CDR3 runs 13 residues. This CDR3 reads CASRVQGYNEQFF. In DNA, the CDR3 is TGTGCCAGCAGGGTACAGGGGTATAATGAGCAGTTCTTC.

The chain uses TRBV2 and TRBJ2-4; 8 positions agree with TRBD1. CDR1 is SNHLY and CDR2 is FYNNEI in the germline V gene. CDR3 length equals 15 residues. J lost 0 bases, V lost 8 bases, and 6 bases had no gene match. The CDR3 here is CASGSDRGAKNIQYF. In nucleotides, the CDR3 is TGTGCCAGCGGTAGCGACAGGGGAGCCAAAAACATTCAGTACTTC.

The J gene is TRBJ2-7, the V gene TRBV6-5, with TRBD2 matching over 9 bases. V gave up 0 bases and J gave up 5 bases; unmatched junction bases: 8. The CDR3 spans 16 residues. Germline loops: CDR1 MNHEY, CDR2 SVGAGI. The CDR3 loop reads CASSYSIGGGANEQYF. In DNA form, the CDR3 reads TGTGCCAGCAGTTACTCGATTGGCGGGGGGGCTAACGAGCAGTACTTC.

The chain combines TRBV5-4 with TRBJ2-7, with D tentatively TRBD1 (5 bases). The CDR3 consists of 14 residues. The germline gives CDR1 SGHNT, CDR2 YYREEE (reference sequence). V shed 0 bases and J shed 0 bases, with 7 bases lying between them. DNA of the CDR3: TGTGCCAGCAGCTTGGACAGGAGCTCCTACGAGCAGTACTTC. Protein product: CASSLDRSSYEQYF.

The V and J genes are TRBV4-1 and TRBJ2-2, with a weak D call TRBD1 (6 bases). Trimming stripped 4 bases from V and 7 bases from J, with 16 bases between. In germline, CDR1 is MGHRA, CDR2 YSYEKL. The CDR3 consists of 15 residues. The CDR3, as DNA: TGCGCCAGCAGCCTGCAACAGGGCCGCATCGGGGAGCTGTTTTTT. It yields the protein CASSLQQGRIGELFF.

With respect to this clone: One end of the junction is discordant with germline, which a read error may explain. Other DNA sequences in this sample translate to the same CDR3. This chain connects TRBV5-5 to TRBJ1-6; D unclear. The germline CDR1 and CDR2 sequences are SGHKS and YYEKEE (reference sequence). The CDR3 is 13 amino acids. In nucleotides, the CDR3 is TGTGCCAGCAGCGTCGGAGGTAATTCCCCCCTCCACTTT. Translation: CASSVGGNSPLHF.

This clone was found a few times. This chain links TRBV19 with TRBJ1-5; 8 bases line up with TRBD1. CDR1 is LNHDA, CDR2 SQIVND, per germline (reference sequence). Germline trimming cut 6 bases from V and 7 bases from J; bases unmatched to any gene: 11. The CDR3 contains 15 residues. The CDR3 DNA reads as TGTGCCAGTAGGGCCAAGGACAGGGTCGGGCAGCCCCAGCATTTT. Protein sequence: CASRAKDRVGQPQHF.